This note documents a single T cell receptor beta chain sequence. Its antigen is undetermined. One end of the junction is discordant with germline, which a read error may explain. The data belong to a study of T cells after yellow fever vaccination. Background on the study: It was SMART-Seq v4 Ultra Low Input that prepared the fractions with low cell numbers.

General observations from the study: A small share of clonotypes appeared in both CD4 and CD8 compartments. Reappearance after the booster was seen for most primary-vaccination clones, at 96% CD4 and roughly 90% CD8.

Germline assignment: CDR1 MGHDK and CDR2 SYGVNS. CDR3 length equals 15 residues. Generation of TCR cDNA used 5'RACE template switching (which added a universal primer site and UMIs). TCRdb reprocessed the 5' RACE reads with MiXCR, giving one entry per CDR3 protein. This table has roughly 240,000 distinct CDR3 sequences, over 6.5% appearing once. The sample here was CD4+ T cells sorted from PBMCs, taken on the day of the yellow fever booster vaccination. This sequence originates from a man aged 25-45 years who received the YFV17D yellow fever vaccine. The gene calls are TRBV25-1 and TRBJ1-4, with 7 nucleotides matching TRBD1. CDR3 loop: CTSSSEGQVNEKLFF. In DNA form, the CDR3 reads TGTACCAGCAGCAGTGAAGGACAGGTTAATGAAAAACTGTTTTTT.